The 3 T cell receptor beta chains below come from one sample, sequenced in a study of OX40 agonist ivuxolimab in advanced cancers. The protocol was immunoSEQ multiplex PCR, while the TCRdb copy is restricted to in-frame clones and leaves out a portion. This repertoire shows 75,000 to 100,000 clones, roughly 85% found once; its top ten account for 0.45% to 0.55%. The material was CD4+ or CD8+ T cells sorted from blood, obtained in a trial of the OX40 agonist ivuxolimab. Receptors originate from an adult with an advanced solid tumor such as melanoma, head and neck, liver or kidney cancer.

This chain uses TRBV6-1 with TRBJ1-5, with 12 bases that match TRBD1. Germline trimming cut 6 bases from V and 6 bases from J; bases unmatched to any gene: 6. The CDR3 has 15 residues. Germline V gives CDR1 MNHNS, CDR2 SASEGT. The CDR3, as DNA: TGTGCCAGCAGACCCGGGACAGGGGGCGTTCAGCCCCAGCATTTT. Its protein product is CASRPGTGGVQPQHF.

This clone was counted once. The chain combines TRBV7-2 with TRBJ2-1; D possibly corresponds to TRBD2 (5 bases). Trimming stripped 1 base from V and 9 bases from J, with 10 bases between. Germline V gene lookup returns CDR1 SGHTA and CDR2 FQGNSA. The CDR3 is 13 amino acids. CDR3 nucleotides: TGTGCCAGCAGCTTAGGGCTAGCAGGTGAGCAGTTCTTC. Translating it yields CASSLGLAGEQFF. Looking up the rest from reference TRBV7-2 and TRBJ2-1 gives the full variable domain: GAGVSQSPSNKVTEKGKDVELRCDPISGHTALYWYRQSLGQGLEFLIYFQGNSAPDKSGLPSDRFSAERTGGSVSTLTIQRTQQEDSAVYLCASSLGLAGEQFFGPGTRLTVL.

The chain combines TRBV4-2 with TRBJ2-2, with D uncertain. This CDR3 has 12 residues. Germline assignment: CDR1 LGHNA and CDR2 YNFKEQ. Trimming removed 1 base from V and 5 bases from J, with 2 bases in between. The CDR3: CASSQATGELFF. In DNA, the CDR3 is TGTGCCAGCAGCCAAGCTACCGGGGAGCTGTTTTTT.